The rows below give T cell receptor beta chains drawn from one sample of a study of T-cell reconstitution after alpha-beta-depleted transplantation in children. TCRdb re-called the PCR reads through MiXCR, storing one row per CDR3 protein. The repertoire consists of under 850,000 distinct CDR3 sequences, with under 15% occurring once and the leading ten covering around 0.76%. Sample: PBMCs, taken before TCRalphabeta/CD19-depleted stem cell transplant. The receptors shown here come from a girl aged 2-9 years with congenital amegakaryocytic thrombocytopenia, due to receive a stem cell transplant. Each CDR3 is given with its conserved first and last residue. Fields, in order: clone size, D gene, J gene, V gene, CDR3 protein, CDR3 DNA. A D gene is named only where the DNA matches it firmly. Clone size, where shown, is once, few, many, or a class for clones that have expanded.

clone_size: -
d_call: -
j_call: TRBJ2-4
v_call: TRBV7-9
cdr3_aa: CASSLTYGENIQYF
cdr3_nt: TGTGCCAGCAGCCTAACTTACGGCGAGAACATTCAGTACTTC

clone_size: few
d_call: -
j_call: TRBJ1-3
v_call: TRBV5-1
cdr3_aa: CASSSGTTPGNTIYF
cdr3_nt: TGCGCCAGCAGCTCCGGGACAACGCCTGGAAACACCATATATTTT

clone_size: many
d_call: TRBD2
j_call: TRBJ2-1
v_call: TRBV27
cdr3_aa: CASSLMGLAGNEQFF
cdr3_nt: TGTGCCAGCAGTTTAATGGGACTAGCAGGGAATGAGCAGTTCTTC

clone_size: many
d_call: -
j_call: TRBJ2-7
v_call: TRBV20-1
cdr3_aa: CSARALASSSYEQYF
cdr3_nt: TGCAGTGCTAGAGCTCTAGCTTCTAGCTCCTACGAGCAGTACTTC

clone_size: many
d_call: -
j_call: TRBJ2-3
v_call: TRBV20-1
cdr3_aa: CSARDFRGEGTDTQYF
cdr3_nt: TGCAGTGCTAGAGATTTCCGGGGCGAGGGAACAGATACGCAGTATTTT

clone_size: -
d_call: -
j_call: TRBJ2-5
v_call: TRBV20-1
cdr3_aa: CSATGERQETQYF
cdr3_nt: TGCAGTGCTACCGGGGAAAGACAAGAGACCCAGTACTTC

clone_size: -
d_call: TRBD1
j_call: TRBJ1-2
v_call: TRBV30
cdr3_aa: CAWADREDTF
cdr3_nt: TGTGCCTGGGCGGACAGGGAGGACACCTTC

clone_size: few
d_call: TRBD1
j_call: TRBJ2-5
v_call: TRBV12-3/TRBV12-4
cdr3_aa: CASRTGTEAQETQYF
cdr3_nt: TGTGCCAGCAGGACCGGGACAGAGGCTCAAGAGACCCAGTACTTC

clone_size: -
d_call: -
j_call: TRBJ2-1
v_call: TRBV20-1
cdr3_aa: CSARAGWLAPHNEQFF
cdr3_nt: TGCAGTGCTAGAGCGGGTTGGCTAGCCCCTCACAATGAGCAGTTCTTC

clone_size: -
d_call: TRBD2
j_call: TRBJ2-7
v_call: TRBV20-1
cdr3_aa: CSVRETGEQYF
cdr3_nt: TGCAGTGTGCGGGAGACGGGCGAGCAGTACTTC

clone_size: few
d_call: -
j_call: TRBJ2-2
v_call: TRBV30
cdr3_aa: CAWSVVRGTLRNTGELFF
cdr3_nt: TGTGCCTGGAGTGTCGTCAGGGGTACCCTGCGGAACACCGGGGAGCTGTTTTTT

clone_size: -
d_call: -
j_call: TRBJ1-5
v_call: TRBV19
cdr3_aa: CASSRSALSNQPQHF
cdr3_nt: TGTGCCAGTAGTAGGTCAGCTCTTAGCAATCAGCCCCAGCATTTT

clone_size: many
d_call: -
j_call: TRBJ1-1
v_call: TRBV11-2
cdr3_aa: CASTSVSGSNTEAFF
cdr3_nt: TGTGCCAGCACCTCCGTTTCGGGGTCGAACACTGAAGCTTTCTTT

clone_size: few
d_call: TRBD2
j_call: TRBJ2-7
v_call: TRBV20-1
cdr3_aa: CSANGLAGGPDYEQYF
cdr3_nt: TGCAGTGCTAACGGACTAGCGGGAGGGCCGGACTACGAGCAGTACTTC

clone_size: many
d_call: -
j_call: TRBJ1-2
v_call: TRBV5-1
cdr3_aa: CASSFLPSANYGYTF
cdr3_nt: TGCGCCAGCAGCTTTCTCCCATCGGCTAACTATGGCTACACCTTC

clone_size: -
d_call: -
j_call: TRBJ1-4
v_call: TRBV20-1
cdr3_aa: CSARDWLEKLFF
cdr3_nt: TGCAGTGCTAGAGACTGGCTTGAAAAACTGTTTTTT

clone_size: many
d_call: TRBD2
j_call: TRBJ2-7
v_call: TRBV29-1
cdr3_aa: CSAYSKRGPSYEQYF
cdr3_nt: TGCAGCGCATACTCCAAGCGGGGCCCTTCCTACGAGCAGTACTTC

clone_size: -
d_call: TRBD2
j_call: TRBJ2-7
v_call: TRBV20-1
cdr3_aa: CSALSAGGPYEQYF
cdr3_nt: TGCAGTGCCTTATCCGCGGGGGGGCCCTACGAGCAGTACTTC

clone_size: few
d_call: -
j_call: TRBJ2-1
v_call: TRBV7-3
cdr3_aa: CASRPQQYRTGAGNEQFF
cdr3_nt: TGTGCCAGCAGACCCCAGCAATATCGGACGGGAGCGGGTAATGAGCAGTTCTTC

clone_size: -
d_call: TRBD1
j_call: TRBJ1-2
v_call: TRBV4-2
cdr3_aa: CASSQEDRPYGYTF
cdr3_nt: TGTGCCAGCAGCCAAGAGGACAGGCCCTATGGCTACACCTTC

clone_size: -
d_call: TRBD2
j_call: TRBJ2-1
v_call: TRBV7-9
cdr3_aa: CASSRGLAGQQFF
cdr3_nt: TGTGCCAGCAGCAGGGGACTAGCGGGACAGCAGTTCTTC

clone_size: many
d_call: TRBD2
j_call: TRBJ2-5
v_call: TRBV20-1
cdr3_aa: CSARDGLAGVFQETQYF
cdr3_nt: TGCAGTGCTAGAGATGGTCTAGCGGGAGTCTTCCAAGAGACCCAGTACTTC

clone_size: few
d_call: TRBD1
j_call: TRBJ2-7
v_call: TRBV12-3/TRBV12-4
cdr3_aa: CASSQTGRSYEQYF
cdr3_nt: TGTGCCAGCAGCCAGACAGGGCGGTCCTACGAGCAGTACTTC

clone_size: many
d_call: -
j_call: TRBJ2-1
v_call: TRBV7-2
cdr3_aa: CASSLTAGEQFF
cdr3_nt: TGTGCCAGCAGCTTAACGGCGGGCGAGCAGTTCTTC

clone_size: many
d_call: TRBD1
j_call: TRBJ2-2
v_call: TRBV5-1
cdr3_aa: CASSARTGIGTGELFF
cdr3_nt: TGCGCCAGCAGCGCGAGGACAGGGATAGGCACCGGGGAGCTGTTTTTT

clone_size: many
d_call: -
j_call: TRBJ1-1
v_call: TRBV29-1
cdr3_aa: CSVELWGTEAFF
cdr3_nt: TGCAGCGTTGAACTCTGGGGCACTGAAGCTTTCTTT

clone_size: many
d_call: -
j_call: TRBJ1-6
v_call: TRBV7-2
cdr3_aa: CASGQFNSPLHF
cdr3_nt: TGTGCCAGCGGGCAGTTTAATTCACCCCTCCACTTT

clone_size: -
d_call: TRBD1
j_call: TRBJ1-2
v_call: TRBV6-1
cdr3_aa: CASRPTNSGTGVGYTF
cdr3_nt: TGTGCCAGCAGACCAACAAATTCCGGGACAGGGGTCGGCTACACCTTC

clone_size: many
d_call: -
j_call: TRBJ2-1
v_call: TRBV5-1
cdr3_aa: CASSLYPHEGRDEQFF
cdr3_nt: TGCGCCAGCAGCCTCTACCCACACGAGGGTAGAGATGAGCAGTTCTTC

clone_size: many
d_call: TRBD2
j_call: TRBJ2-1
v_call: TRBV29-1
cdr3_aa: CSVDATSGIFNEQFF
cdr3_nt: TGCAGCGTTGATGCGACTAGCGGTATCTTCAATGAGCAGTTCTTC

clone_size: -
d_call: -
j_call: TRBJ2-1
v_call: TRBV20-1
cdr3_aa: CSAIRPLVQHEQFF
cdr3_nt: TGCAGTGCTATTAGACCCCTGGTCCAACATGAGCAGTTCTTC

clone_size: -
d_call: TRBD2
j_call: TRBJ2-1
v_call: TRBV20-1
cdr3_aa: CSARPLDGGFNNEQFF
cdr3_nt: TGCAGTGCTAGACCCCTCGACGGGGGGTTTAACAATGAGCAGTTCTTC

clone_size: few
d_call: -
j_call: TRBJ2-3
v_call: TRBV20-1
cdr3_aa: CSALSGGDTQYF
cdr3_nt: TGCAGTGCTCTCAGCGGAGGGGATACGCAGTATTTT

clone_size: few
d_call: -
j_call: TRBJ2-1
v_call: TRBV12-3/TRBV12-4
cdr3_aa: CASSFLLATNRPRQTSSYNEQFF
cdr3_nt: TGTGCCAGCAGTTTTTTATTGGCTACAAACCGCCCCCGTCAAACGAGCTCCTACAATGAGCAGTTCTTC

clone_size: few
d_call: -
j_call: TRBJ2-5
v_call: TRBV30
cdr3_aa: CAWARGFQETQYF
cdr3_nt: TGTGCCTGGGCCCGGGGATTCCAAGAGACCCAGTACTTC

clone_size: -
d_call: TRBD2
j_call: TRBJ2-7
v_call: TRBV3-1
cdr3_aa: CASSQDSRGAYEQYF
cdr3_nt: TGTGCCAGCAGCCAAGACTCCCGGGGGGCCTACGAGCAGTACTTC

clone_size: -
d_call: -
j_call: TRBJ2-7
v_call: TRBV7-7
cdr3_aa: CASSLDRGINYEQYF
cdr3_nt: TGTGCCAGCAGCTTGGACCGAGGGATCAACTACGAGCAGTACTTC

clone_size: few
d_call: TRBD1
j_call: TRBJ1-6
v_call: TRBV6-2/TRBV6-3
cdr3_aa: CASSRIDGGTGFPNLKSPLHF
cdr3_nt: TGTGCCAGCAGTCGTATCGACGGGGGGACAGGGTTTCCGAACCTTAAGTCACCCCTCCACTTT

clone_size: few
d_call: TRBD1
j_call: TRBJ1-2
v_call: TRBV29-1
cdr3_aa: CSVELGGQGAYGYTF
cdr3_nt: TGCAGCGTTGAACTGGGGGGACAGGGGGCCTATGGCTACACCTTC

clone_size: -
d_call: -
j_call: TRBJ2-1
v_call: TRBV5-1
cdr3_aa: CASSLVSESYNEQFF
cdr3_nt: TGCGCCAGCAGCTTGGTGAGCGAATCATACAATGAGCAGTTCTTC

clone_size: -
d_call: -
j_call: TRBJ2-1
v_call: TRBV12-3/TRBV12-4
cdr3_aa: CASSPWTTGKRQFF
cdr3_nt: TGTGCCAGCAGTCCGTGGACTACTGGTAAGCGACAGTTCTTC